This paragraph reports one T cell receptor beta chain. The antigen remains undetermined. These data are taken from a study of cytomegalovirus exposure and HLA in healthy donors. The study's findings and limits: Earlier results showed most TCR beta V segments being productive about 90% or about 30% of the time. When a later analysis compared HLA-associated TCR beta chains with equally common others, the HLA-associated chains turned out to be more clonally expanded and to have lower generation probabilities. The authors enumerated roughly 160 TCR beta chains as linked to cytomegalovirus.

With V trimmed by 3 bases and J by 6 bases, 1 base remained unmatched. The CDR3 totals 15 residues. Germline CDR1 is SGHNT and CDR2 is YENEEA. Amplification used 60 Vbeta primers and 13 Jbeta primers. Original handling: Roughly 11 million shared chains were among the about 80 million unique TCR beta chains that a later analysis counted. The protocol was immunoSEQ multiplex PCR, while the TCRdb copy is restricted to in-frame clones and leaves out a portion. V and J calls plus clone size are reproduced from that table; the DNA served to infer D and trimming. The repertoire holds approximately 100,000 clones, with less than 80% as singletons.

Specimen: PBMCs. This receptor was obtained from a middle-aged woman in good health and CMV-seronegative. This chain joins TRBV11-3 and TRBJ2-1; 14 bases map to TRBD2. CDR3 bases: TGTGCCAGCAGCTTGACTAGCGGGAGGGCCAATGAGCAGTTCTTC. Encoded protein: CASSLTSGRANEQFF.